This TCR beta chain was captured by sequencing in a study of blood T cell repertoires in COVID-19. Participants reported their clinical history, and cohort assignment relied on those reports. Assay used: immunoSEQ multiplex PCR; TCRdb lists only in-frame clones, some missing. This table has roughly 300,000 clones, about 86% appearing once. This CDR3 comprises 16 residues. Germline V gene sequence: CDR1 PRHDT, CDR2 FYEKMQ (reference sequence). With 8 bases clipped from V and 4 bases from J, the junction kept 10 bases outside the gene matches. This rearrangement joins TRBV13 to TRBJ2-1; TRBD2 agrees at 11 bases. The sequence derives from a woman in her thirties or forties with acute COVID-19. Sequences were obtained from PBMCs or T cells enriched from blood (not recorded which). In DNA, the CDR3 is TGTGCCAGCGCGTATAGCGGGAGGGGCCAGTACAATGAGCAGTTCTTC. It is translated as CASAYSGRGQYNEQFF. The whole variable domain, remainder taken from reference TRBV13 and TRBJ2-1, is AAGVIQSPRHLIKEKRETATLKCYPIPRHDTVYWYQQGPGQDPQFLISFYEKMQSDKGSIPDRFSAQQFSDYHSELNMSSLELGDSALYFCASAYSGRGQYNEQFFGPGTRLTVL.